The clone carrying this T cell receptor (beta chain) was seen a handful of times. The antigen is unknown. The data belong to a study of cytomegalovirus exposure and HLA in healthy donors. Study-level findings and limits: Evidence from a later analysis indicated that most CMV-associated TCR beta chains looked HLA-restricted.

It was with 60 Vbeta and 13 Jbeta primers that the PCR ran. This table comes from immunoSEQ multiplex PCR, and its TCRdb copy is limited to in-frame clones, with some not included. The data contain 80,000 to 100,000 clones, over 75% of them singletons. In germline, CDR1 is MDHEN, CDR2 SYDVKM. CDR3 length: 15 amino acids. Trimming pared 5 bases from V and 4 bases from J, leaving 18 bases between. This TCR came from a man in his fifties or sixties in good health and CMV-seropositive. Sample: PBMCs. The chain is built from TRBV28 and TRBJ2-7; possible D gene TRBD1, 6 bases. CDR3 sequence: CASSATGTPIYEQYF. The CDR3 bases are TGTGCCAGCAGTGCCACCGGGACACCTATTTACGAGCAGTACTTC.